This T cell receptor (beta chain) was documented in a study of blood T cell repertoires in COVID-19. Study context: Samples of COVID-19 (acute and convalescent) were obtained from the United States, Italy and Spain. PBMCs, B-cell-depleted T cells, or T cells provided the cDNA or gDNA that made up the material.

The CDR3 has 15 residues. Germline V gene sequence: CDR1 SGHNT, CDR2 YYREEE (reference sequence). J gave up 6 bases and V 1 base, and 6 bases lay outside the gene matches. TCRdb keeps only in-frame clones here, not all; method: immunoSEQ multiplex PCR. The sample carries some 66,000 clones, approximately 82% recorded once. This clone was observed a few times. The V gene is TRBV5-4, the J gene TRBJ2-2, with 7 bases lining up with TRBD2. The sequenced sample was peripheral blood. The source is a man aged 60 to 75 with acute or convalescent COVID-19. The CDR3 is CASSLSGGGPGELFF. In nucleotides, the CDR3 is TGTGCCAGCAGCTTGTCCGGGGGAGGGCCCGGGGAGCTGTTTTTT.